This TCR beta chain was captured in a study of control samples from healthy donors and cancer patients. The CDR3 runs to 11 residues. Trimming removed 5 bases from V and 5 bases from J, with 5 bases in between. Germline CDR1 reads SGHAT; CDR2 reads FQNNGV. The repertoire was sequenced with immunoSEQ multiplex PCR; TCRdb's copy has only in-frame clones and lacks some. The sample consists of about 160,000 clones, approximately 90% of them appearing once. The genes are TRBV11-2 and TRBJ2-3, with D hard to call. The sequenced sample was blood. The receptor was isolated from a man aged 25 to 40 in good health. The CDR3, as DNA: TGTGCCAGCAGCGCGAGAGATACGCAGTATTTT. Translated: CASSARDTQYF.